This T cell receptor (beta chain) was retrieved from a study of cytomegalovirus exposure and HLA in healthy donors. General study points: A later analysis showed HLA-associated TCR beta chains outstripping equally common others in clonal expansion. When analyzed later, a missense DCLRE1C variant was found to be linked to TCR beta V- and J-gene trimming.

About this clone itself: Its antigen is undetermined.

V lost 3 bases to trimming and J lost 5 bases; unmatched junction nucleotides: 16. From germline, CDR1 is WNHNN and CDR2 SYGVQD (reference sequence). This CDR3 contains 19 residues. The PCR ran on 60 Vbeta and 13 Jbeta primers. Repertoires were generated with immunoSEQ multiplex PCR, while TCRdb's copy carries only in-frame clones and drops some. The sample shows roughly 100,000 clones, around 77% of them seen only once. The genes are TRBV10-1 and TRBJ2-2; 9 bases are a match to TRBD1. This receptor was taken from an older woman in good health and CMV-seropositive. The specimen was PBMCs. For the CDR3, the DNA is TGCGCCAGCAGTGACCCGGGACAGGGAATTAGTACAGTAACCGGGGAGCTGTTTTTT. Amino acid sequence: CASSDPGQGISTVTGELFF.